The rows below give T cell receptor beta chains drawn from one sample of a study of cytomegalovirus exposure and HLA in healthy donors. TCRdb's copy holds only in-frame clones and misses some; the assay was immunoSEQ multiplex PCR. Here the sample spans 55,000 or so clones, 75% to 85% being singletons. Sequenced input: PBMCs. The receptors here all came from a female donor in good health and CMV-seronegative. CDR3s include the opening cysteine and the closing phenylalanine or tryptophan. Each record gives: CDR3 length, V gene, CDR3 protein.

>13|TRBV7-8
CASSARGNTEAFF
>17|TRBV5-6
CASRAGTANSGANVLTF
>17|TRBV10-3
CAISLIGPGDRDYGYTF
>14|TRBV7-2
CASSFRQGADTQYF
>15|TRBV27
CASSLLALGGTEAFF
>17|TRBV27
CASSLSSPGTRHEKLFF
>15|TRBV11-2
CASSLRTGSTYEQYF
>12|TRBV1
CTSSRGLTEAFF
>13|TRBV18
CASSPGGNYGYTF
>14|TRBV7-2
CASSSNRGNTEAFF
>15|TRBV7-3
CASSLQGPNTGELFF
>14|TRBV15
CATSRDRGNQPQHF
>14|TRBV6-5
CASSYGVAGEKLFF
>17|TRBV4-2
CASSQEGTGGDWETQYF
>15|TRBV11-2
CASSLSGWVDTEAFF
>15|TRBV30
CAWSGEDSNTGELFF
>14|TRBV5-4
CASSAQGRKIEAFF
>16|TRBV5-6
CASSLGLGGGRTEAFF
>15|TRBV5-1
CASSLAIAGGGEQYF
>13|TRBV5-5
CASSRNREAPLHF
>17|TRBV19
CASSIFQNRVSRTEAFF
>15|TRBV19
CASSAGIQRGYGYTF
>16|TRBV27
CASSYSGTNSYNEQFF
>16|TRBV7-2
CASSLGGQANTGELFF
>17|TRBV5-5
CASSWTGGAGFPDTQYF
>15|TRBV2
CASSESPAGTDTQYF
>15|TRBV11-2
CASSLRRLAGLEQYF
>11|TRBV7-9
CASSREVEAFF
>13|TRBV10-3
CATASDRVTEAFF
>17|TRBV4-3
CASSQSWSGVSGNEQFF
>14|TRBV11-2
CASSTVGQFYGYTF
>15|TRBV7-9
CASSLLTSGGETQYF
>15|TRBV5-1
CASRHTGGDNSPLHF
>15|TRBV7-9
CASSFGGASDQPQHF
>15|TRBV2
CASSEEGGPNNEQFF
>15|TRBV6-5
CASSYSGQGATEAFF
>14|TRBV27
CASSDQGTLYEQYF
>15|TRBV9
CASSVGNGGEETQYF
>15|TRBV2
CASSEQGRNTGELFF
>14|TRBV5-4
CASSRSQGDTEAFF
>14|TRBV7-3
CASSLGGSQETQYF